A selection of T cell receptor beta chains follows, all from one sample in a study of neoadjuvant anti-PD-1 for oral cavity cancer. Libraries were prepared by immunoSEQ multiplex PCR; TCRdb keeps only in-frame clonotypes and omits some of them. Of just over 65,000 clones listed, 80% to 90% are singletons. The sequenced sample was PBMCs, obtained after nivolumab (anti-PD-1) treatment. The receptors originated from a person aged 35-79 years with oral cavity squamous cell carcinoma. Each CDR3 is given with its conserved first and last residue. A D gene is named only where the DNA matches it firmly. Part of the rows lack a size; the others show once, few, many or a class for expanded clones.

D gene: .
clone size: .
V gene: TRBV28
J gene: TRBJ2-2
CDR3 protein: CASTIGDAGAGELFF
CDR3 DNA: TGTGCCAGCACCATCGGGGATGCCGGGGCCGGGGAGCTGTTTTTT

D gene: TRBD2
clone size: .
V gene: TRBV29-1
J gene: TRBJ2-3
CDR3 protein: CSVAREGHRQYF
CDR3 DNA: TGCAGCGTTGCGAGGGAGGGCCACAGGCAGTATTTT

D gene: TRBD2
clone size: .
V gene: TRBV5-1
J gene: TRBJ2-3
CDR3 protein: CASSLEYGGRAVQYF
CDR3 DNA: TGCGCCAGCAGCTTGGAGTACGGCGGGAGGGCCGTACAGTATTTT

D gene: TRBD2
clone size: .
V gene: TRBV19
J gene: TRBJ2-3
CDR3 protein: CASSIGLGLAGGDTQYF
CDR3 DNA: TGTGCCAGTAGTATAGGATTGGGACTAGCGGGAGGAGATACGCAGTATTTT

D gene: .
clone size: .
V gene: TRBV19
J gene: TRBJ2-2
CDR3 protein: CASSSGRTRDTGELFF
CDR3 DNA: TGTGCCAGTAGTTCAGGGAGGACGAGGGACACCGGGGAGCTGTTTTTT

D gene: .
clone size: few
V gene: TRBV5-4
J gene: TRBJ2-7
CDR3 protein: CASSPGSGAGYEQYF
CDR3 DNA: TGTGCCAGCAGCCCGGGGTCAGGGGCGGGCTACGAGCAGTACTTC

D gene: .
clone size: .
V gene: TRBV9
J gene: TRBJ1-1
CDR3 protein: CASSVGSGTEAFF
CDR3 DNA: TGTGCCAGCAGCGTAGGAAGTGGCACTGAAGCTTTCTTT

D gene: TRBD1
clone size: .
V gene: TRBV6-6
J gene: TRBJ1-1
CDR3 protein: CASSYSRDSDTEAFF
CDR3 DNA: TGTGCCAGCAGTTACTCGAGGGACAGCGACACTGAAGCTTTCTTT

D gene: .
clone size: .
V gene: TRBV5-1
J gene: TRBJ2-3
CDR3 protein: CASSFRGGDTDTQYF
CDR3 DNA: TGCGCCAGCAGCTTTAGAGGCGGAGACACAGATACGCAGTATTTT

D gene: TRBD2
clone size: .
V gene: TRBV10-2
J gene: TRBJ2-1
CDR3 protein: CASSSPGLAGGQFF
CDR3 DNA: TGCGCCAGCAGTAGCCCGGGACTAGCGGGAGGACAGTTCTTC

D gene: .
clone size: once
V gene: TRBV10-3
J gene: TRBJ1-1
CDR3 protein: CAISEMGNTEAFF
CDR3 DNA: TGTGCCATCAGTGAGATGGGGAACACTGAAGCTTTCTTT

D gene: TRBD2
clone size: .
V gene: TRBV5-1
J gene: TRBJ2-5
CDR3 protein: CASSLTSGYQETQYF
CDR3 DNA: TGCGCCAGCAGCTTGACTAGCGGGTACCAAGAGACCCAGTACTTC

D gene: .
clone size: .
V gene: TRBV6-5
J gene: TRBJ1-1
CDR3 protein: CASRIGTMGTEAFF
CDR3 DNA: TGTGCCAGCAGGATCGGGACAATGGGGACTGAAGCTTTCTTT

D gene: .
clone size: .
V gene: TRBV19
J gene: TRBJ1-2
CDR3 protein: CASSPRTDNYGYTF
CDR3 DNA: TGTGCCAGTAGCCCGCGGACTGATAACTATGGCTACACCTTC

D gene: .
clone size: once
V gene: TRBV10-3
J gene: TRBJ2-2
CDR3 protein: CAISERGGGELFF
CDR3 DNA: TGTGCCATCAGTGAAAGGGGTGGCGGGGAGCTGTTTTTT

D gene: .
clone size: .
V gene: TRBV28
J gene: TRBJ2-3
CDR3 protein: CASSDSSTDTQYF
CDR3 DNA: TGTGCCAGCAGCGACAGTTCCACAGATACGCAGTATTTT

D gene: .
clone size: .
V gene: TRBV25-1
J gene: TRBJ2-1
CDR3 protein: CASSQDQGGRQFF
CDR3 DNA: TGTGCCAGCAGTCAAGACCAGGGGGGAAGGCAGTTCTTC

D gene: .
clone size: once
V gene: TRBV6-5
J gene: TRBJ2-1
CDR3 protein: CATQLKGEQFF
CDR3 DNA: TGTGCCACCCAGTTGAAAGGTGAGCAGTTCTTC

D gene: .
clone size: .
V gene: TRBV4-2
J gene: TRBJ2-3
CDR3 protein: CASSQELADTQYF
CDR3 DNA: TGTGCCAGCAGCCAAGAGCTAGCAGATACGCAGTATTTT

D gene: .
clone size: .
V gene: TRBV30
J gene: TRBJ2-2
CDR3 protein: CAWNPFRERRELFF
CDR3 DNA: TGTGCCTGGAACCCGTTCAGGGAAAGGAGGGAGCTGTTTTTT

D gene: .
clone size: .
V gene: TRBV6-1
J gene: TRBJ1-3
CDR3 protein: CASRGGPPGNTIYF
CDR3 DNA: TGTGCCAGCAGAGGGGGGCCCCCTGGAAACACCATATATTTT

D gene: .
clone size: .
V gene: TRBV9
J gene: TRBJ2-7
CDR3 protein: CASSPRGVGYEQYF
CDR3 DNA: TGTGCCAGCTCACCCAGGGGTGTTGGGTACGAGCAGTACTTC

D gene: .
clone size: few
V gene: TRBV7-9
J gene: TRBJ2-3
CDR3 protein: CASSLLGGDTQYF
CDR3 DNA: TGTGCCAGCAGCTTATTAGGCGGGGATACGCAGTATTTT

D gene: TRBD2
clone size: .
V gene: TRBV30
J gene: TRBJ2-3
CDR3 protein: CAWRTSGSTDTQYF
CDR3 DNA: TGTGCCTGGAGAACTAGCGGTAGCACAGATACGCAGTATTTT

D gene: TRBD2
clone size: once
V gene: TRBV11-3
J gene: TRBJ2-1
CDR3 protein: CASSPGLSNEQFF
CDR3 DNA: TGTGCCAGCAGCCCGGGACTATCCAATGAGCAGTTCTTC